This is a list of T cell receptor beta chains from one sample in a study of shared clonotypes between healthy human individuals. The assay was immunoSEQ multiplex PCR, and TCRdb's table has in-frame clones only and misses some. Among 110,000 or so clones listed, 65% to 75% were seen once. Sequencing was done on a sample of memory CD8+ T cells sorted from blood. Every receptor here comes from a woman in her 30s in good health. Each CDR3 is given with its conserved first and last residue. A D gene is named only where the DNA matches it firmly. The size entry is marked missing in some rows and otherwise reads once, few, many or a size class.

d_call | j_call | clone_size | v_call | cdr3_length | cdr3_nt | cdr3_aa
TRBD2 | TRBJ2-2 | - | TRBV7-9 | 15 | TGTGCCAGCAGCGATAGCGGGAGCCGTACCGGGGAGCTGTTTTTT | CASSDSGSRTGELFF
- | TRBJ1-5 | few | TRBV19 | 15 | TGTGCCAGTAGCAGGTATCCAGTTAGCAATCAGCCCCAGCATTTT | CASSRYPVSNQPQHF
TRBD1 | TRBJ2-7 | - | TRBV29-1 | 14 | TGCAGCGCTGGTGGGGACAGCGATTCATCCGAGCAGTACTTC | CSAGGDSDSSEQYF
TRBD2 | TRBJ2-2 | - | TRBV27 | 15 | TGTGCCAGCGCCACGGGACTAGCGGCCACCGGGGAGCTGTTTTTT | CASATGLAATGELFF
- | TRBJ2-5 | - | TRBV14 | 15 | TGTGCCAGCAGCCCCCCGGGGTTTCGTCAAGAGACCCAGTACTTC | CASSPPGFRQETQYF
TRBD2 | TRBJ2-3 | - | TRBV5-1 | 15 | TGCGCCAGCAAGGGACTAGCGGGAGTAACAGATACGCAGTATTTT | CASKGLAGVTDTQYF
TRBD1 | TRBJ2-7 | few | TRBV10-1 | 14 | TGCGCCAGCAGTGAAGGACAGGGGGCTGACGAGCAGTACTTC | CASSEGQGADEQYF
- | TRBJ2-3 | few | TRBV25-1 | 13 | TGTGCCAGCAGTGTACAGGGAACAGATACGCAGTATTTT | CASSVQGTDTQYF
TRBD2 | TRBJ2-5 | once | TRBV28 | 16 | TGTGCCAGCAGCCGGGGTCGGGGGGAGTTCCAAGAGACCCAGTACTTC | CASSRGRGEFQETQYF
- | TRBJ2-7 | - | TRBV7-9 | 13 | TGTGCCAGCAGCCCAAGACAAGCCTACGAGCAGTACTTC | CASSPRQAYEQYF
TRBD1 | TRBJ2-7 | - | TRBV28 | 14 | TGTGCCAGCACCTTAGGGGGCCCCTCCTACGAGCAGTACTTC | CASTLGGPSYEQYF
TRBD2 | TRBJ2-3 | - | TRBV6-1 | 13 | TGTGCCAGCCGCGGGACTATCACAGATACGCAGTATTTT | CASRGTITDTQYF
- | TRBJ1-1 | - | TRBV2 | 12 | TGTGCCAGCAGTGACAGGAGTGATCAAGCTTTCTTT | CASSDRSDQAFF
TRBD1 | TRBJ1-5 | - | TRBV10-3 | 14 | TGTGCCATCAGTGAGGGGACAGGGCATCAGCCCCAGCATTTT | CAISEGTGHQPQHF
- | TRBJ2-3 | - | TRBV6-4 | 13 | TGTGCCAGCAGCGAGGGGTCGACAGATACGCAGTATTTT | CASSEGSTDTQYF
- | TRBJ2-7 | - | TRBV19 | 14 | TGTGCCAGTAGTCGGACAATGCGGGTGTACGAGCAGTACTTC | CASSRTMRVYEQYF
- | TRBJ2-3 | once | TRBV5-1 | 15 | TGCGCCAGCAGCGTGTCCGGGACTAGCACAGATACGCAGTATTTT | CASSVSGTSTDTQYF
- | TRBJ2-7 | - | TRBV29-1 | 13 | TGCAGCGTTGAAGATACGGATTCCTACGAGCAGTACTTC | CSVEDTDSYEQYF
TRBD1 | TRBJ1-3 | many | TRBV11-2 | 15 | TGTGCCAGCAGCAACCACAGGGGAACTGGAAACACCATATATTTT | CASSNHRGTGNTIYF
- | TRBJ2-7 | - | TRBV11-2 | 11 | TGTGCCAGCAGCTATCCCGGCGAGCAGTACTTC | CASSYPGEQYF
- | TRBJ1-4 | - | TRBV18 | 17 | TGTGCCAGCTCACCAGGTTTCACCAGGGATCCTAATGAAAAACTGTTTTTT | CASSPGFTRDPNEKLFF
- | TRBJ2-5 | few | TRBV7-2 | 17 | TGTGCCAGCTTTCCCCAGAGGGGGGTTTCGGGTCAAGAGACCCAGTACTTC | CASFPQRGVSGQETQYF
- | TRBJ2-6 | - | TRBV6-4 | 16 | TGTGCCAGCACCCCAGGGACCAGCTCTGGGGCCAACGTCCTGACTTTC | CASTPGTSSGANVLTF
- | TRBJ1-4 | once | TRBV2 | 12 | TGTGCCAGCACCGGGCGGGATGAAAAACTGTTTTTT | CASTGRDEKLFF
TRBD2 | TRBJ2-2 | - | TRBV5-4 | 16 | TGTGCCAGCAGCTTGGGACTAGCGGGAAACACCGGGGAGCTGTTTTTT | CASSLGLAGNTGELFF
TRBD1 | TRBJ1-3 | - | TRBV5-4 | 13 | TGTGCCCCCCCCCAACAGGGGGCAAACACCATATATTTT | CAPPQQGANTIYF
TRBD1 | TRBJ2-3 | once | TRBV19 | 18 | TGTGCCAGTAGTATAGATGGACCGCCGACAGGGGAAGGAGATACGCAGTATTTT | CASSIDGPPTGEGDTQYF
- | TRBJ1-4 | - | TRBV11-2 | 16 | TGTGCCAGCAGCGGGAGGAGGTTTCACACTAATGAAAAACTGTTTTTT | CASSGRRFHTNEKLFF
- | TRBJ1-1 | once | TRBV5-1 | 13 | TGCGCCAGCAGCTTAGGACGGAACACTGAAGCTTTCTTT | CASSLGRNTEAFF
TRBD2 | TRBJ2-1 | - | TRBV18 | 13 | TGTGCCAGCTCACCAGGCGGGGGGGATGAGCAGTTCTTC | CASSPGGGDEQFF
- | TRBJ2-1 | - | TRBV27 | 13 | TGTGCCAGCAGTCCGGGAACTCACAATGAGCAGTTCTTC | CASSPGTHNEQFF
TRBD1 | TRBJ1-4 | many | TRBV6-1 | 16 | TGTGCCAGCAGTGAAGCATCCGGACAGGGTAATGAAAAACTGTTTTTT | CASSEASGQGNEKLFF
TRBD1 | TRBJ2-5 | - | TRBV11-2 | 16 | TGTGCCAGCAGCATCCGCCGGGACAGGAGAGGGGAGACCCAGTACTTC | CASSIRRDRRGETQYF
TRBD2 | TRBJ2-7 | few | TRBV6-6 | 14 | TGTGCCAGCAGTCTTGGACTAGCAGATTACGAGCAGTACTTC | CASSLGLADYEQYF
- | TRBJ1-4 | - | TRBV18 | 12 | TGTGCCAGCTCACCTACCATTGAAAAACTGTTTTTT | CASSPTIEKLFF
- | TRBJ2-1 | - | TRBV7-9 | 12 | TGTGCCAGCAGCTTCTCTAGTAATGAGCAGTTCTTC | CASSFSSNEQFF
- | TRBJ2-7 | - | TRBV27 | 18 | TGTGCCAGCTCCTGGCGTGGTCCGACGGGAATTAGCTCCTACGAGCAGTACTTC | CASSWRGPTGISSYEQYF
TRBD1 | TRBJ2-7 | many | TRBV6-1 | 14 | TGTGCCAGCAGTGGGGGACAGGAATTCTACGAGCAGTACTTC | CASSGGQEFYEQYF
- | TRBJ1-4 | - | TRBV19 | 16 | TGTGCCAGTAGTAAGGTGCGGGGTAGCTTTCGGGAAAAACTGTTTTTT | CASSKVRGSFREKLFF
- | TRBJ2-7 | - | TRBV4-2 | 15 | TGTGCCAGCAGCCAAGAGGGTATTGGTTCCTACGAGCAGTACTTC | CASSQEGIGSYEQYF
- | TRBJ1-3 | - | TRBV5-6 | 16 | TGTGCCAGCAGCTTGGGAGGTTCTTCCTCTGGAAACACCATATATTTT | CASSLGGSSSGNTIYF
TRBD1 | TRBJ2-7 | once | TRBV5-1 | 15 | TGCGCCAGCTGGACAGGGCCGGGCCTCCGATACGAGCAGTACTTC | CASWTGPGLRYEQYF
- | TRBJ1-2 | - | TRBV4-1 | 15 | TGCGCCAGCAGCGCCCGGGCCGGGGCGGGTAATGGCTACACCTTC | CASSARAGAGNGYTF
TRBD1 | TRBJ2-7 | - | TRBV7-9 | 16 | TGTGCCAGCAGCTCCCCTCGACAGGGACGGATCCACGAGCAGTACTTC | CASSSPRQGRIHEQYF
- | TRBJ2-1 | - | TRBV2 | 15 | TGTGCCAGCAGTGGGCTAGCTGGGGTCTACAATGAGCAGTTCTTC | CASSGLAGVYNEQFF
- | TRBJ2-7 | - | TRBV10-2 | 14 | TGCGCCAGCAGTGACCAGAGTAGCGACTACGAGCAGTACTTC | CASSDQSSDYEQYF
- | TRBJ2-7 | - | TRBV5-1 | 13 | TGCGCCAGCAGCTGTTCCCTAGGTTACGAGCAGTACTTC | CASSCSLGYEQYF
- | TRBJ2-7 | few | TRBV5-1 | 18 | TGCGCCAGCAGCTTGGTCGCCAGGGGTTACAATAGCTCCTACGAGCAGTACTTC | CASSLVARGYNSSYEQYF
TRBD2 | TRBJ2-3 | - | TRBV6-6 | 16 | TGTGCCAGCAGCCCGTTTATAGCGGGAAGCACAGATACGCAGTATTTT | CASSPFIAGSTDTQYF
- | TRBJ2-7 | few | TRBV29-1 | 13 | TGCAGCGTTGAAGAGATGGCAGGGGACGAGCAGTACTTC | CSVEEMAGDEQYF